These 25 T cell receptor beta chains were sequenced from one sample in a study of shared clonotypes between healthy human individuals. Sequenced by immunoSEQ multiplex PCR; TCRdb stores in-frame clones only, minus some. The table includes hundreds of thousands of clones, about 95% detected once. Sequenced sample: naive CD4+ T cells sorted from blood. Sample subset: CD45RA+ positively selected. The receptors shown here come from a woman younger than 45 in good health.

V gene TRBV25-1 combines with J gene TRBJ1-3; D uncertain. The CDR3 contains 15 residues. Looked up from germline, CDR1 is MGHDK and CDR2 is SYGVNS. Trimming removed 2 bases from V and 0 bases from J, with 8 bases in between. The CDR3, as DNA: TGTGCCAGCAGTGAAAGGAACCCCTCTGGAAACACCATATATTTT. Translating it yields CASSERNPSGNTIYF.

The DNA for the CDR3 is TGTGCCATCAGCTTAACTAGCGGGAGCTCCTACGAGCAGTACTTC. This codes for CAISLTSGSSYEQYF. The rearrangement uses TRBV10-3 and TRBJ2-7, with 11 bases identical to TRBD2. Germline V gives CDR1 ENHRY, CDR2 SYGVKD. Germline trimming cut 6 bases from V and 0 bases from J; bases unmatched to any gene: 4. This CDR3 comprises 15 residues.

This clone was counted a single time. The chain links TRBV12-5 to TRBJ2-3; 7 nucleotides align to TRBD2. Trimming cost V 0 bases and J 1 base; bases outside gene matches: 10. This CDR3 has 18 residues. Germline assignment: CDR1 LGHNT and CDR2 FRNRAP. CDR3 sequence reads: CASGLVLVAGEGTDTQYF. The CDR3 coding sequence is TGTGCTAGTGGTTTGGTACTTGTTGCGGGAGAGGGCACAGATACGCAGTATTTT.

The V and J genes are TRBV9 and TRBJ2-5, with D tentatively TRBD1 (5 bases). CDR3 size: 14 residues. V lost 4 bases and J 4 bases, leaving 14 bases between the germline ends. Germline lookup yields CDR1 SGDLS and CDR2 YYNGEE. CDR3 region: CASSRAGLAETQYF. As DNA, the CDR3 is TGTGCCAGCAGCCGCGCAGGGTTGGCAGAGACCCAGTACTTC.

The DNA for the CDR3 is TGCGCCAGCAGTTGGCAGGGGAACGAGCAGTACTTC. Translation gives CASSWQGNEQYF. V gene TRBV5-1 combines with J gene TRBJ2-7, with TRBD1 as a possible D gene (6 bases). The CDR3 consists of 12 residues. Between the trimmed V and J ends, which lost 5 bases and 5 bases, there was a span of 11 bases. Germline V gene sequence: CDR1 SGHRS, CDR2 YFSETQ.

The chain couples TRBV5-8 to TRBJ2-5; TRBD2 agrees at 11 bases. The germline CDR1 and CDR2 sequences are SGHTS and YDEGEE. The V segment lost 3 bases and the J segment 2 bases; nucleotides outside the gene matches: 9. The CDR3 sequence is 17 residues long. CDR3 sequence (DNA): TGTGCCAGCAGCTGGACCCAACTAGCGGGAGTGCAAGAGACCCAGTACTTC. Translated, it gives CASSWTQLAGVQETQYF.

The chain uses TRBV19 and TRBJ2-7, with 9 nucleotides matching TRBD2. Germline lookup yields CDR1 LNHDA and CDR2 SQIVND (reference sequence). J gave up 6 bases and V 6 bases, and 18 bases lay outside the gene matches. The CDR3 loop spans 17 amino acids. The CDR3 DNA reads as TGTGCCAGTAGCCAACAGGGCCCGGGACTAGCACCCCGCGAGCAGTACTTC. This gives the protein CASSQQGPGLAPREQYF.

The chain recombines TRBV28 with TRBJ1-3, with unresolved D. Trimming removed 3 bases from V and 0 bases from J, with 9 bases in between. CDR3 length equals 15 residues. The germline V gene encodes CDR1 MDHEN and CDR2 SYDVKM. The CDR3 loop is CASSLGRHSGNTIYF. In nucleotides, the CDR3 is TGTGCCAGCAGTTTGGGTCGTCACTCTGGAAACACCATATATTTT.

V gene TRBV19 combines with J gene TRBJ1-4; D remains unclear. Trimming cost V 4 bases and J 3 bases, with 12 bases left between them. The length of the CDR3 is 15 residues. Germline V gives CDR1 LNHDA, CDR2 SQIVND (reference sequence). In DNA form, the CDR3 reads TGTGCCAGTAGTAGTCGGGAACGGGCTAATGAAAAACTGTTTTTT. Encoded protein: CASSSRERANEKLFF.

CDR3 residues: CASTGGFSTDTQYF. CDR3 bases: TGTGCCAGCACCGGGGGTTTTAGCACAGATACGCAGTATTTT. The chain uses TRBV6-1 and TRBJ2-3; tentative D call: TRBD2 (6 bases). This CDR3 comprises 14 residues. Germline assignment: CDR1 MNHNS and CDR2 SASEGT. V was cut by 7 bases and J by 0 bases, with 11 bases left in between.

The chain is built from TRBV7-8 and TRBJ2-7; 9 nucleotides line up with TRBD1. CDR3 size: 16 residues. With V trimmed by 5 bases and J by 2 bases, 10 bases remained unmatched. Germline V gene data show CDR1 as SGHVS and CDR2 as FQNEAQ. CDR3 nucleotide sequence: TGTGCCAGCAGCGCGCTCCGGGACAGGGCACCCTACGAGCAGTACTTC. Translated: CASSALRDRAPYEQYF.

The chain joins TRBV5-1 to TRBJ1-1; D is uncertain. Between the trimmed V and J ends, which lost 1 base and 0 bases, there was a span of 10 bases. The germline V gene encodes CDR1 SGHRS and CDR2 YFSETQ. The CDR3 sequence is 15 residues long. CDR3 in DNA: TGCGCCAGCAGCTTGAGCGAAGAGATGAACACTGAAGCTTTCTTT. Its protein product is CASSLSEEMNTEAFF. Using reference TRBV5-1 and TRBJ1-1 for the parts outside the CDR3, the full variable domain is KAGVTQTPRYLIKTRGQQVTLSCSPISGHRSVSWYQQTPGQGLQFLFEYFSETQRNKGNFPGRFSGRQFSNSRSEMNVSTLELGDSALYLCASSLSEEMNTEAFFGQGTRLTVV.

The chain carries TRBV5-1 and TRBJ2-7; 9 nucleotides agree with TRBD1. Germline CDR1 reads SGHRS; CDR2 reads YFSETQ. V gave up 4 bases and J gave up 2 bases; unmatched junction bases: 7. The CDR3 runs to 15 residues. CDR3 in amino acids: CASSIAGTGTYEQYF. In nucleotides, the CDR3 is TGCGCCAGCAGCATAGCCGGGACAGGGACCTACGAGCAGTACTTC.

The chain combines TRBV28 with TRBJ2-5, with TRBD1 matching over 9 bases. The J call is in doubt because the DNA end fits TRBJ2-7 better. The CDR3 runs to 15 residues. Germline CDR1 reads MDHEN; CDR2 reads SYDVKM. The DNA for the CDR3 is TGTGCCAGCAGTTATGCGGGACAGGGAGGTTACGAGCAGTACTTC. Its protein product is CASSYAGQGGYEQYF.

This chain uses TRBV7-9 with TRBJ2-3; D is unresolved. The CDR3 is 14 amino acids. V was trimmed by 5 bases and J by 2 bases, leaving 11 bases between them. From germline, CDR1 is SEHNR and CDR2 FQNEAQ (reference sequence). The CDR3 region has the DNA TGTGCCAGCAGCCAGCCGTGGACCACAGATACGCAGTATTTT. Its protein product is CASSQPWTTDTQYF.

The J gene is TRBJ1-1, the V gene TRBV28; no clear D gene. The CDR3 loop spans 11 amino acids. The V gene's germline CDR1 is MDHEN and CDR2 SYDVKM. Trimming took off 6 bases at V and 7 bases at J, with 9 bases between the two ends. CDR3 in DNA: TGTGCCAGCAGCTTGAAAAATGAAGCTTTCTTT. Its protein product is CASSLKNEAFF.

This rearrangement joins TRBV7-6 to TRBJ2-7; D is unresolved. The CDR3 runs 16 residues. Trimming cost V 1 base and J 2 bases, with 15 bases left between them. Per the germline V gene, CDR1 is SGHVS and CDR2 is FNYEAQ. In DNA, the CDR3 is TGTGCCAGCAGCTTAGAGTGGGCAGGAAGGACCTACGAGCAGTACTTC. Amino acid sequence: CASSLEWAGRTYEQYF.

J is TRBJ2-7 and V is TRBV18; 10 bases fit TRBD2. Germline CDR1 is KGHSH and CDR2 is LQKENI. Germline trimming cut 4 bases from V and 2 bases from J; bases unmatched to any gene: 11. This CDR3 has 17 amino acids. The DNA of the CDR3 is TGTGCCAGCTCACTTTCAATAACTAGCGGGACCCCCTACGAGCAGTACTTC. Protein sequence: CASSLSITSGTPYEQYF.

V usage is TRBV28 and J usage is TRBJ1-2; maybe TRBD1 (6 bases). The V gene's germline CDR1 is MDHEN and CDR2 SYDVKM. The CDR3 spans 18 residues. The germline V and J ends were trimmed by 2 bases and 4 bases, with 23 bases remaining between them. CDR3 loop: CASSLEFRGVAGTYGYTF. For the CDR3, the DNA is TGTGCCAGCAGTTTAGAATTTAGGGGGGTTGCAGGGACCTATGGCTACACCTTC.

The chain is built from TRBV5-8 and TRBJ2-5, with 9 bases fitting TRBD2. V lost 2 bases and J lost 4; bases outside the gene matches: 15. Germline assignment: CDR1 SGHTS and CDR2 YDEGEE. The CDR3 is 18 residues long. The CDR3 nucleotides read TGTGCCAGCAGCTTATTGGGAGTGTCTAGCGGGAAGGGAGAGACCCAGTACTTC. The encoded protein is CASSLLGVSSGKGETQYF.

V usage is TRBV15 and J usage is TRBJ1-5; 8 positions match TRBD1. After removal of 5 bases from V and 5 bases from J, the junction contained 5 bases not matched to a gene. The CDR3 extends over 14 amino acids. Germline CDR1 reads LNHNV; CDR2 reads YYDKDF (reference sequence). CDR3 in amino acids: CATSVDRAYQPQHF. In DNA form, the CDR3 reads TGTGCCACCAGCGTGGACAGGGCCTATCAGCCCCAGCATTTT.

J is TRBJ1-1 and V is TRBV18, with a weak D call TRBD1 (5 bases). The V gene lost 0 bases and the J gene lost 7 bases, with 21 bases spanning the gap. The germline V gene has CDR1 KGHSH and CDR2 LQKENI. This CDR3 is built from 17 residues. CDR3 loop: CASSPPGLGRDDLEAFF. CDR3 in DNA: TGTGCCAGCTCACCACCGGGTTTAGGCAGGGACGACCTTGAAGCTTTCTTT.

In regard to this clone: Other DNA sequences in the same sample also yield this CDR3. The CDR3 coding sequence is TGCGCCAGCAGCTTGGGGACAGACACCGGGGAGCTGTTTTTT. Translation: CASSLGTDTGELFF. The rearrangement joins TRBV5-1 to TRBJ2-2; TRBD1 might be the D (6 bases). Trimming removed 0 bases from V and 3 bases from J, with 6 bases in between. The germline V gene encodes CDR1 SGHRS and CDR2 YFSETQ. The CDR3 contains 14 residues.

The chain has TRBV5-1 and TRBJ1-1; D ambiguous. V lost 0 bases, J lost 3 bases, and 6 bases lay in between. The germline V gene encodes CDR1 SGHRS and CDR2 YFSETQ. This CDR3 is 13 amino acids long. CDR3 protein: CASSLGVYTEAFF. CDR3 in DNA: TGCGCCAGCAGCTTGGGGGTTTACACTGAAGCTTTCTTT.

The rearrangement links TRBV18 to TRBJ1-1; D not resolved. CDR1 is KGHSH, CDR2 LQKENI, per germline. Trimming took 0 bases from V and 2 from J, leaving 10 bases between them. The CDR3 is 15 amino acids. In DNA, the CDR3 is TGTGCCAGCTCACCACCGACTCCAACAAACACTGAAGCTTTCTTT. Translated, it gives CASSPPTPTNTEAFF.